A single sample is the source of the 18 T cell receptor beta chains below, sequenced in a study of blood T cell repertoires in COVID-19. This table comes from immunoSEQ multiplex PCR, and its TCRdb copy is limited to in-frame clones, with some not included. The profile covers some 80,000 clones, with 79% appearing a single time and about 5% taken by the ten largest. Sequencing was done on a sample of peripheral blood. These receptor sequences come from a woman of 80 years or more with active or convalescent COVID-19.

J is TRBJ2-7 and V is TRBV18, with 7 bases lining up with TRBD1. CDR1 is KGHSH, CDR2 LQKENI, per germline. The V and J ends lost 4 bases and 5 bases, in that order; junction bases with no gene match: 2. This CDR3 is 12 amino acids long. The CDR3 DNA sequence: TGTGCCAGCTCACAAGACAGGGACGAGCAGTACTTC. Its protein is CASSQDRDEQYF.

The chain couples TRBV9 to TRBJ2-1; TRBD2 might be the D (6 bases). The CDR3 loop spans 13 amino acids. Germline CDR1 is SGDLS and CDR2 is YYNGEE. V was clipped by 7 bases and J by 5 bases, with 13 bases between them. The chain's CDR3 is CASGRLGHNEQFF. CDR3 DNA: TGTGCCAGCGGCAGACTAGGCCACAATGAGCAGTTCTTC.

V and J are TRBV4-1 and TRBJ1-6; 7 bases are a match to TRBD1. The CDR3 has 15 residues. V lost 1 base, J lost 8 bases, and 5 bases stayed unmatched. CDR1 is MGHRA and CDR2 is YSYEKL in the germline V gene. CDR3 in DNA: TGCGCCAGCAGCCAAGCAAAGGGGGCTTATTCACCCCTCCACTTT. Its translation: CASSQAKGAYSPLHF.

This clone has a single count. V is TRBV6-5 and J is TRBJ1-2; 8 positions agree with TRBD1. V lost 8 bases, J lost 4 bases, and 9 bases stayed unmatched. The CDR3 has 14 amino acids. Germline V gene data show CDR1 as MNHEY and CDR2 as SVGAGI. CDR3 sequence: CASGRQGPLYGYTF. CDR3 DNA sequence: TGTGCCAGCGGCCGACAGGGGCCTCTCTATGGCTACACCTTC.

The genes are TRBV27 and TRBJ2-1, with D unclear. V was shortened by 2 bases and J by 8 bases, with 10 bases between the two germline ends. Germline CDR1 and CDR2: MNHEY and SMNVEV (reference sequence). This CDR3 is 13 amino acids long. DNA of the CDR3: TGTGCCAGCAGTTTAATCCATAGTTATGAGCAGTTCTTC. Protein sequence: CASSLIHSYEQFF.

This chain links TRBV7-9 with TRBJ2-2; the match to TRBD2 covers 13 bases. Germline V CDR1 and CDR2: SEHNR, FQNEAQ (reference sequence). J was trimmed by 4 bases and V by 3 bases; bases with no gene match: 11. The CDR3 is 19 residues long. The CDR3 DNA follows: TGTGCCAGCAGCTTCAGAAGACTAGCGGGAGGACGAGCCACCGGGGAGCTGTTTTTT. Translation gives CASSFRRLAGGRATGELFF.

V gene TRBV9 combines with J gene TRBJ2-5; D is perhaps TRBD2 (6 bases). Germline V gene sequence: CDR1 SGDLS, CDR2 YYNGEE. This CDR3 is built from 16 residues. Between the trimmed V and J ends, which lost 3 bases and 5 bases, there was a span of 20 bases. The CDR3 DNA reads TGTGCCAGCAGCGCTGGGGCGGGGATAAACGGGGAGACCCAGTACTTC. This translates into CASSAGAGINGETQYF.

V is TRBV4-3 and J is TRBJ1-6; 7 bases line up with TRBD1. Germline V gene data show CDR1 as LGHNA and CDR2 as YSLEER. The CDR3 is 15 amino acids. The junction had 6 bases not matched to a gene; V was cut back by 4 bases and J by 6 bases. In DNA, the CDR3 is TGCGCCAGCAGCCCAAGTTGGGACAGTAATTCACCCCTCCACTTT. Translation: CASSPSWDSNSPLHF.

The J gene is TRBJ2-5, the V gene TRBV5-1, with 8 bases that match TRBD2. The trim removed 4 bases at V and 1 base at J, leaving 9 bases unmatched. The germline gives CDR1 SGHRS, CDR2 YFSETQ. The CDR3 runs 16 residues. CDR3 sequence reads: CASSEAPGLVQETQYF. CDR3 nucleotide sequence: TGCGCCAGCAGCGAAGCTCCGGGACTAGTCCAAGAGACCCAGTACTTC. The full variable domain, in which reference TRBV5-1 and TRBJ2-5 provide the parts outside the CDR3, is KAGVTQTPRYLIKTRGQQVTLSCSPISGHRSVSWYQQTPGQGLQFLFEYFSETQRNKGNFPGRFSGRQFSNSRSEMNVSTLELGDSALYLCASSEAPGLVQETQYFGPGTRLLVL.

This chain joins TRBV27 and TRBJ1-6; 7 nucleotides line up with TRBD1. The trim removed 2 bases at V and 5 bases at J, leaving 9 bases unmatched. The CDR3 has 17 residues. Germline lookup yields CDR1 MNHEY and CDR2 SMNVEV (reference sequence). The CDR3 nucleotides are TGTGCCAGCAGTTTAGCGGGGCGGGGACAGCATAATTCACCCCTCCACTTT. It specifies CASSLAGRGQHNSPLHF.

This chain's CDR3 is CASSWGLAGVNEQFF. In nucleotides, the CDR3 is TGTGCCAGCAGTTGGGGACTAGCGGGAGTTAATGAGCAGTTCTTC. The genes are TRBV6-5 and TRBJ2-1; 14 positions match TRBD2. The germline V gene encodes CDR1 MNHEY and CDR2 SVGAGI. There are 15 residues in the CDR3. The V segment lost 4 bases and the J segment 7 bases; nucleotides outside the gene matches: 3.

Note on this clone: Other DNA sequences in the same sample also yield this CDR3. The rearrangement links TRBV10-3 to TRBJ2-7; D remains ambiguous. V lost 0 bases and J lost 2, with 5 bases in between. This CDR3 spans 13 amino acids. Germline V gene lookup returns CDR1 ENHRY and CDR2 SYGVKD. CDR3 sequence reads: CAISESAAYEQYF. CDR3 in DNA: TGTGCCATCAGTGAGTCGGCCGCCTACGAGCAGTACTTC.

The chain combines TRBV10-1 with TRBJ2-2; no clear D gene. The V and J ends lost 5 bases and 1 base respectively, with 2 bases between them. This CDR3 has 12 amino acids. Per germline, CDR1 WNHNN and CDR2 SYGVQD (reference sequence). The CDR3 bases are TGCGCCAGCAGTCGGAACACCGGGGAGCTGTTTTTT. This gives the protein CASSRNTGELFF.

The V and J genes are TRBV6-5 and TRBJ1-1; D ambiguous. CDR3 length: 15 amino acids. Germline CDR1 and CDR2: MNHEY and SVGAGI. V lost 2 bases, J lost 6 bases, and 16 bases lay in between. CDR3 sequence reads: CASSYREGVGSEAFF. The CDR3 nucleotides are TGTGCCAGCAGTTACCGAGAGGGCGTGGGATCTGAAGCTTTCTTT.

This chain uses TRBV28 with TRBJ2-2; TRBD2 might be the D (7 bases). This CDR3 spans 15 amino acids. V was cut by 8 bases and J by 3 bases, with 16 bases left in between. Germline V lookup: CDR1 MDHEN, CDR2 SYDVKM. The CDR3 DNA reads TGTGCCAGCGGTCCCGGGGGGCGTCACACCGGGGAGCTGTTTTTT. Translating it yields CASGPGGRHTGELFF.

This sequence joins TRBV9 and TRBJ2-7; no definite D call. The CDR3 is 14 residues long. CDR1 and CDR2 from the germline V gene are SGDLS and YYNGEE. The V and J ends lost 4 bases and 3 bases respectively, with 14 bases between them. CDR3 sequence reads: CASSPQPGVYEQYF. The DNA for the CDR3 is TGTGCCAGCAGCCCGCAGCCCGGAGTCTACGAGCAGTACTTC. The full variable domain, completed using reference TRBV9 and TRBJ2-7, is DSGVTQTPKHLITATGQRVTLRCSPRSGDLSVYWYQQSLDQGLQFLIQYYNGEERAKGNILERFSAQQFPDLHSELNLSSLELGDSALYFCASSPQPGVYEQYFGPGTRLTVT.

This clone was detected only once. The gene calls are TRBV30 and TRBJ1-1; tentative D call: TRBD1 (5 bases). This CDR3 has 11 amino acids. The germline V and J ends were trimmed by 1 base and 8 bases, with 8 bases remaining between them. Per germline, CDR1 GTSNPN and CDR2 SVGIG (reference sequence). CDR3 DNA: TGTGCCTGGAGTGCGGGGGGAGAAGCTTTCTTT. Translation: CAWSAGGEAFF.

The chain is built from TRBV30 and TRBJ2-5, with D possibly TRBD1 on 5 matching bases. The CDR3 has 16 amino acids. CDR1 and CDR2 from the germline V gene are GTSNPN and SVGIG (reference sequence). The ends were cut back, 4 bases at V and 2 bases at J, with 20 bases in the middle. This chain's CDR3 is CAWNRSPMSGQETQYF. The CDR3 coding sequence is TGTGCCTGGAACAGGAGCCCCATGTCGGGTCAAGAGACCCAGTACTTC.